This T cell receptor (beta chain) is drawn from a study of shared clonotypes between healthy human individuals. V was pared by 6 bases and J by 2 bases, with 11 bases between. This CDR3 has 13 residues. Germline V CDR1 and CDR2: SGHTA, FQGNSA. Data came from immunoSEQ multiplex PCR; TCRdb stores just in-frame clones and leaves some out. The sample yields about 1 million clones, approximately 72% seen once. This sequence was found in a man aged 18 to 30 in good health. The sample taken for sequencing was memory CD4+ T cells sorted from blood. Subset meaning: CD45RA-negative fraction. V is TRBV7-2 and J is TRBJ2-7; a weak D match, TRBD2 (5 bases). CDR3 bases: TGTGCCAGCAGTACCGACTACCCCTACGAGCAGTACTTC. Translation gives CASSTDYPYEQYF.